This T cell receptor (beta chain) was recovered during a study of Ad26.COV2.S vaccination and SARS-CoV-2 variants. Looking at the study overall: Intramuscular Ad26.COV2.S doses were given once or twice, 56 days apart. Study findings and constraints: For non-spike TCRs, breadth in vaccine recipients resembled that in placebo recipients. Measurements of TCR breadth and depth may have given underestimates of the total T cell responses.

Regarding treatment: some 20 received Ad26.COV2.S at low or high dose, single or two shots; about 5 received placebo; per-sample allocation not given. Day 63 after the first vaccine or placebo injection was the time point for sampling. An Ad26 vector that expressed Wuhan-strain SARS-CoV-2 spike constituted the vaccine. The germline V gene has CDR1 GTSNPN and CDR2 SVGIG (reference sequence). The V and J ends lost 4 bases and 8 bases, in that order; junction bases with no gene match: 7. The CDR3 has 13 amino acids. A remark on this clone: The antigen is unknown.

Here immunoSEQ multiplex PCR was the method, and the copy in TCRdb shows in-frame clones only, minus some. The top ten clones hold less than 3.5% of a sample with about 250,000 clones, around 85% of them seen once. Sequencing used peripheral blood, obtained in a trial of Ad26.COV2.S vaccine versus placebo. The sequence was obtained from a person aged 18 to 65 who received the Ad26.COV2.S COVID-19 vaccine or a placebo. The chain employs TRBV30 and TRBJ2-1, with 8 bases identical to TRBD1. CDR3 in amino acids: CAWNRGAKDEQFF. The CDR3 nucleotides are TGTGCCTGGAACAGGGGGGCAAAGGATGAGCAGTTCTTC.